Sequencing of this TCR beta chain was carried out in a study of brain T cells in children with intractable seizures. Sample time point: blood from clinic visit 5 months post-surgery; TSC patient then seizure free. Assay: immunoSEQ multiplex PCR; the TCRdb copy retains only in-frame clones and omits some. This sample has about 340,000 clones, with nearly 95% found just once. Germline V gene lookup returns CDR1 SGHAT and CDR2 FQNNGV. Between the trimmed V and J ends, which lost 9 bases and 5 bases, there was a span of 5 bases. The CDR3 has 10 residues. The material sequenced was peripheral blood, taken less than 6 months after surgery. The TCR sequence derives from a boy under two years old with tuberous sclerosis and intractable seizures. The chain links TRBV11-2 to TRBJ2-1; D gene uncertain. The CDR3 reads CASGHNEQFF. CDR3 coding DNA: TGTGCCAGTGGTCACAATGAGCAGTTCTTC.